This T cell receptor (beta chain) derives from a study of spatial heterogeneity in lung cancer. The overall study: There were consistently more beta-chain sequences detected than alpha-chain sequences. General study points: Mutation counts in tumors were tracked by counts of expanded intratumoral alpha and beta TCRs.

The time point here: sample taken at primary tumor resection. Whole RNA, which was extracted from tumor, nontumor lung tissue or frozen PBMC, was sequenced without any cell sorting. By proportion, this clonotype is medium-sized. As yet, its antigen is unknown. The CDR3 runs 20 residues. Germline V gene data show CDR1 as SGHVS and CDR2 as FQNEAQ. Losses at the gene ends were 3 bases for V and 4 bases for J; bases not matched to a gene: 19. TCRdb reprocessed the 5' RACE reads with MiXCR, giving one entry per CDR3 protein. The table lists 10,000 to 15,000 distinct CDR3 sequences, roughly 7.2% of them singletons, with 3.4% in the top ten.

The origin of this receptor is a female donor with early-stage non-small cell lung cancer. The sample was lung tumor tissue, taken at surgery. The chain combines TRBV7-8 with TRBJ2-3; 10 nucleotides match TRBD2. CDR3 amino acids: CASSFSGSTSGDRPADTQYF. In nucleotides, the CDR3 is TGTGCCAGCAGCTTCTCGGGCTCAACTAGCGGGGATCGGCCGGCAGATACGCAGTATTTT.